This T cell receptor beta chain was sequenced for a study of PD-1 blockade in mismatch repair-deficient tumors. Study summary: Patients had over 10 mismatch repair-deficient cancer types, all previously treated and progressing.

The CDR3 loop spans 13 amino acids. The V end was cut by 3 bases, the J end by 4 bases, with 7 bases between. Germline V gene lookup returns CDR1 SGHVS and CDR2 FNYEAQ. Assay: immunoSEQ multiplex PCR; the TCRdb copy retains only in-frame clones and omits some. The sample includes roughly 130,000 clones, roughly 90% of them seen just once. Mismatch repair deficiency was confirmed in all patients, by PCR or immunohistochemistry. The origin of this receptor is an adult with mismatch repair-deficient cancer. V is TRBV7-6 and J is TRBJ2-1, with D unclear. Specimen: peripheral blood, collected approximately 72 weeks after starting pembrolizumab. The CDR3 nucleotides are TGTGCCAGCAGCTTCGAGGCATACAATGAGCAGTTCTTC. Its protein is CASSFEAYNEQFF.